One and the same sample provided the 32 T cell receptor beta chains below, sequenced in a study of T cells in Graves' hyperthyroidism and ophthalmopathy. Regions amplified from RNA transcripts were the TCR beta CDR3 regions. Using the HTBI primer set, a first-round RT-PCR was run on the TCR CDR3. TCRdb recomputed calls from the multiplex PCR reads with MiXCR, one row per CDR3 protein. This table has approximately 400,000 distinct CDR3 sequences, approximately 14% appearing once. What was sequenced was blood. The receptors come from a woman younger than 35 with Graves' hyperthyroidism.

This clonotype was seen at least ten times. The V and J genes are TRBV18 and TRBJ2-3; 7 nucleotides agree with TRBD2. The CDR3 contains 16 residues. V gave up 2 bases and J gave up 1 base; unmatched junction bases: 6. The germline V gene encodes CDR1 KGHSH and CDR2 LQKENI. CDR3 amino acids: CASSPDLAVRTDTQYF. The CDR3 DNA sequence: TGTGCCAGCTCACCAGACCTAGCGGTTCGCACAGATACGCAGTATTTT.

This clonotype was seen at least ten times. The rearrangement joins TRBV28 to TRBJ2-1; no clear D. The CDR3 extends over 12 amino acids. The V end was cut by 5 bases, the J end by 4 bases, with 6 bases between. CDR1 and CDR2 from the germline V gene are MDHEN and SYDVKM. The CDR3 DNA is TGTGCCAGCAGTACTGGATACAATGAGCAGTTCTTC. It translates to CASSTGYNEQFF.

Only a few counts were recorded for this clonotype. The rearrangement joins TRBV20-1 to TRBJ1-2; 10 bases line up with TRBD1. This CDR3 comprises 12 residues. Germline V CDR1 and CDR2: DFQATT, SNEGSKA (reference sequence). The ends lost 6 bases at V and 7 bases at J; junction bases unmatched: 5. The CDR3 region has the DNA TGCAGTGCCCCGGGACAGGGGAGTGGCTACACCTTC. It yields the protein CSAPGQGSGYTF.

The chain uses TRBV4-1 and TRBJ2-1, with 10 nucleotides matching TRBD2. The CDR3 is 17 amino acids. V dropped 4 bases and J dropped 4; count of bases not matched to a gene: 10. CDR1 MGHRA and CDR2 YSYEKL come from the germline V gene. DNA for the CDR3: TGCGCCAGCAGCCTCCCTAGCGGGGGTAAGGGGTACAATGAGCAGTTCTTC. It codes for CASSLPSGGKGYNEQFF.

The chain employs TRBV9 and TRBJ1-2; D is uncertain. This CDR3 is built from 15 residues. V gave up 4 bases and J gave up 4 bases, with 17 bases separating them. Germline CDR1 and CDR2: SGDLS and YYNGEE. This CDR3 is CASSPRGRRSYGYTF. CDR3 coding DNA: TGTGCCAGCAGCCCTCGTGGCAGGCGGAGCTATGGCTACACCTTC.

The chain links TRBV3-1 to TRBJ2-1; a weak D match, TRBD2 (6 bases). The length of the CDR3 is 11 residues. V lost 4 bases to trimming and J lost 15 bases, with 13 bases between them. Germline V gene lookup returns CDR1 LGHDT and CDR2 YNNKEL (reference sequence). The CDR3 nucleotides read TGTGCCAGCAGCCGGGGGGATTATCTGTTCTTC. The encoded protein is CASSRGDYLFF.

This clonotype was counted ten times or more. The chain has TRBV5-1 and TRBJ2-7; D may be TRBD1 (6 bases). V gave up 4 bases and J gave up 3 bases, with 17 bases separating them. CDR3 length: 15 amino acids. The V gene's germline CDR1 is SGHRS and CDR2 YFSETQ. The CDR3 DNA follows: TGCGCCAGCAGCCCCACTTTGCAGGGGATCTACGAGCAGTACTTC. It specifies CASSPTLQGIYEQYF.

This clonotype was observed at least ten times. The rearrangement uses TRBV7-2 and TRBJ2-5; 9 bases are a match to TRBD2. Germline V gene data show CDR1 as SGHTA and CDR2 as FQGNSA. Trimming took 5 bases from V and 1 from J; bases not matched to a gene: 8. The CDR3 is 16 residues long. CDR3 nucleotides: TGTGCCAGCAGCCTCATAGCGGGAGTAACCCAAGAGACCCAGTACTTC. It translates to CASSLIAGVTQETQYF.

The chain uses TRBV2 and TRBJ1-4, with D unclear. CDR3 length: 14 amino acids. Looked up from germline, CDR1 is SNHLY and CDR2 is FYNNEI. V was pared by 5 bases and J by 4 bases, with 11 bases between. This CDR3 is CASSLRRLNEKLFF. CDR3 nucleotide sequence: TGTGCCAGCAGTCTGAGGCGGCTTAATGAAAAACTGTTTTTT.

This clonotype was observed many times. This chain uses TRBV11-2 with TRBJ2-5; D may be TRBD1 (5 bases). Germline values: CDR1 SGHAT, CDR2 FQNNGV. This CDR3 has 14 amino acids. Trimming removed 5 bases from V and 5 bases from J, with 15 bases in between. The CDR3 region is CASSQLGQVETQYF. CDR3 coding DNA: TGTGCCAGCAGCCAATTAGGACAAGTGGAGACCCAGTACTTC.

The rearrangement links TRBV28 to TRBJ1-6; D is possibly TRBD1 (5 bases). Germline loops: CDR1 MDHEN, CDR2 SYDVKM. V lost 5 bases, J lost 1 base, and 12 bases lay in between. This CDR3 region has 16 residues. The DNA of the CDR3 is TGTGCCAGCAGTGTTTACGGGGGGTCCTATAATTCACCCCTCCACTTT. As protein: CASSVYGGSYNSPLHF.

J is TRBJ1-5 and V is TRBV28; unclear D gene. The V gene's germline CDR1 is MDHEN and CDR2 SYDVKM. The CDR3 is 16 amino acids. V was shortened by 0 bases and J by 2 bases, with 11 bases between the two germline ends. The CDR3, as DNA: TGTGCCAGCAGTTTATGGGTAGGGTCTGGCAATCAGCCCCAGCATTTT. Protein: CASSLWVGSGNQPQHF.

The gene calls are TRBV12-3 or TRBV12-4 and TRBJ1-5; D ambiguous. There are 14 residues in the CDR3. The V end was cut by 5 bases, the J end by 0 bases, with 8 bases between. The CDR3 spells CASSPRGSNQPQHF. Written as DNA, the CDR3 is TGTGCCAGCAGTCCCCGGGGTAGCAATCAGCCCCAGCATTTT.

The rearrangement uses TRBV10-3 and TRBJ2-1; weak D call: TRBD2 (5 bases). V was trimmed by 8 bases and J by 6 bases, leaving 8 bases between them. The CDR3 length is 11 residues. Germline V gives CDR1 ENHRY, CDR2 SYGVKD. CDR3 nucleotides: TGTGCCATCCGGGGAGCCAATGAGCAGTTCTTC. It yields the protein CAIRGANEQFF.

This clonotype was observed many times. This chain connects TRBV2 to TRBJ1-2; maybe TRBD1 (5 bases). V was shortened by 8 bases and J by 7 bases, with 20 bases between the two germline ends. The CDR3 has 14 residues. The germline gives CDR1 SNHLY, CDR2 FYNNEI. The CDR3, as DNA: TGTGCCAGCTCGGAGCAAGGACAAAGGATTGGCTACACCTTC. This gives the protein CASSEQGQRIGYTF.

This clonotype was seen many times. Here the CDR3 reads CASSFDREDGYTF. The CDR3 DNA reads as TGTGCCAGCAGCTTCGACAGGGAGGACGGCTACACCTTC. V usage is TRBV28 and J usage is TRBJ1-2, with 7 bases aligning to TRBD1. Germline-derived CDR1 and CDR2 are MDHEN and SYDVKM. This CDR3 region has 13 residues. The trim removed 6 bases at V and 8 bases at J, leaving 9 bases unmatched.

The genes are TRBV28 and TRBJ2-1; 9 bases agree with TRBD1. The CDR3 is made up of 13 amino acids. Germline loops: CDR1 MDHEN, CDR2 SYDVKM. V trimming: 3 bases; J trimming: 9 bases; junction bases outside the gene matches: 3. The CDR3 bases are TGTGCCAGCAGTTTTGACAGGGGGGCTGAGCAGTTCTTC. This translates into CASSFDRGAEQFF. The variable domain in full, completed from reference TRBV28 and TRBJ2-1, reads DVKVTQSSRYLVKRTGEKVFLECVQDMDHENMFWYRQDPGLGLRLIYFSYDVKMKEKGDIPEGYSVSREKKERFSLILESASTNQTSMYLCASSFDRGAEQFFGPGTRLTVL.

This clonotype was picked up many times. This chain connects TRBV27 to TRBJ2-5, with 7 nucleotides matching TRBD2. V gave up 0 bases and J gave up 5 bases; unmatched junction bases: 12. Germline CDR1 MNHEY, CDR2 SMNVEV (reference sequence). The CDR3 contains 17 residues. CDR3 loop: CASSLSRGIREEETQYF. Written as DNA, the CDR3 is TGTGCCAGCAGTTTATCCCGGGGAATCCGGGAGGAGGAGACCCAGTACTTC.

The sample holds a few counts of this clonotype. The chain recombines TRBV6-5 with TRBJ2-2; 11 bases fit TRBD2. Unmatched junction bases numbered 6, after V lost 0 bases and J lost 9 bases. This CDR3 region has 16 residues. Germline V gene data show CDR1 as MNHEY and CDR2 as SVGAGI. The CDR3 protein is CASSYSLAGGVWELFF. CDR3 DNA sequence: TGTGCCAGCAGTTACTCGCTAGCGGGAGGAGTTTGGGAGCTGTTTTTT.

This clonotype was observed many times. The chain carries TRBV28 and TRBJ1-2; TRBD1 is a possible D gene (5 bases). This CDR3 has 15 amino acids. Germline values: CDR1 MDHEN, CDR2 SYDVKM. Deletions cut 6 bases from V and 7 bases from J, with 21 bases between. CDR3 sequence: CASSPFRGGTSGYTF. In DNA form, the CDR3 reads TGTGCCAGCAGCCCCTTTCGGGGGGGGACTAGTGGCTACACCTTC.

This chain joins TRBV3-1 and TRBJ1-5; D not resolved. The germline CDR1 and CDR2 sequences are LGHDT and YNNKEL (reference sequence). CDR3 size: 16 residues. V was clipped by 2 bases and J by 2 bases, with 13 bases between them. CDR3 DNA sequence: TGTGCCAGCAGCCAATCCCCCGGCGTGCGCAATCAGCCCCAGCATTTT. It yields the protein CASSQSPGVRNQPQHF.

This chain uses TRBV6-9 with TRBJ2-2, with D perhaps TRBD2 (5 bases). V was pared by 3 bases and J by 0 bases, with 14 bases between. Germline CDR1 is MNHGY and CDR2 is SVAAGI. The CDR3 length is 17 residues. The CDR3 bases are TGTGCCAGCAGTTACCCCAGCGGATCCACGAACACCGGGGAGCTGTTTTTT. This gives the protein CASSYPSGSTNTGELFF.

This sequence joins TRBV20-1 and TRBJ2-1; 9 positions agree with TRBD1. There are 13 residues in the CDR3. V was clipped by 2 bases and J by 11 bases; unmatched bases: 7. Germline V gives CDR1 DFQATT, CDR2 SNEGSKA (reference sequence). For the CDR3, the DNA is TGCAGTGCTAGAAATTCCGGGACAGGGCAGCAGTTCTTC. Translation: CSARNSGTGQQFF.

Ten or more counts support this clonotype. The V call is TRBV11-2, the J call TRBJ1-2; D perhaps matches TRBD1 (6 bases). The germline V gene has CDR1 SGHAT and CDR2 FQNNGV. The CDR3 is 15 residues long. V was shortened by 4 bases and J by 3 bases, with 15 bases between the two germline ends. CDR3 amino acids: CASSSGTHFYYGYTF. The CDR3, as DNA: TGTGCCAGCAGCTCCGGGACACACTTCTACTATGGCTACACCTTC.

This clonotype has ten or more counts. The V and J genes are TRBV2 and TRBJ2-3; TRBD1 is a possible D gene (6 bases). Germline loops: CDR1 SNHLY, CDR2 FYNNEI. Trimming pared 7 bases from V and 2 bases from J, leaving 13 bases between. CDR3 length: 14 residues. Written as DNA, the CDR3 is TGTGCCAGCAATCTGGACAGCCTCACAGATACGCAGTATTTT. It yields the protein CASNLDSLTDTQYF.

This clonotype was observed at least ten times. This chain uses TRBV12-3 or TRBV12-4 with TRBJ1-2, with D uncertain. V lost 3 bases to trimming and J lost 0 bases, with 11 bases between them. The CDR3 consists of 15 residues. The CDR3, as DNA: TGTGCCAGCAGTTTGAAGGTCCGCTCTAACTATGGCTACACCTTC. Amino acid sequence: CASSLKVRSNYGYTF.

The chain employs TRBV9 and TRBJ1-4, with TRBD1 as a possible D gene (5 bases). CDR1 and CDR2 from the germline V gene are SGDLS and YYNGEE. Trimming removed 6 bases from V and 5 bases from J, with 14 bases in between. The CDR3 contains 14 residues. The CDR3 sequence is CASNRDGGNEKLFF. DNA for the CDR3: TGTGCCAGCAACCGGGACGGGGGGAATGAAAAACTGTTTTTT.

In this sample, this clonotype turned up a few times. The chain combines TRBV20-1 with TRBJ2-2; D gene ambiguous. The length of the CDR3 is 14 residues. Germline-derived CDR1 and CDR2 are DFQATT and SNEGSKA (reference sequence). V shed 1 base and J shed 6 bases, with 12 bases lying between them. CDR3 DNA: TGCAGTGCTAGAGGCGCCCTCCGAGCCGGGGAGCTGTTTTTT. Its protein is CSARGALRAGELFF.

This clonotype was found many times. J is TRBJ2-5 and V is TRBV6-1; 8 bases map to TRBD2. This CDR3 region has 13 residues. Germline V gene data show CDR1 as MNHNS and CDR2 as SASEGT. J gave up 5 bases and V 7 bases, and 6 bases lay outside the gene matches. CDR3 in amino acids: CASTGRAFETQYF. CDR3 coding DNA: TGTGCCAGCACCGGGAGGGCCTTTGAGACCCAGTACTTC.

This clonotype appeared many times. An end of the junction does not agree with germline; a read error may underlie this. The chain joins TRBV5-1 to TRBJ2-1; the match to TRBD2 covers 16 bases. This CDR3 has 15 amino acids. CDR1 is SGHRS, CDR2 YFSETQ, per germline. The CDR3 DNA is TGTGCCAGCAGTTTGGGACTAGCGGGAGGGAATGAGCAGTTCTTC. Amino acids: CASSLGLAGGNEQFF.

This clonotype was counted ten times or more. The chain employs TRBV7-8 and TRBJ1-1, with a weak D call TRBD1 (5 bases). Germline V gene sequence: CDR1 SGHVS, CDR2 FQNEAQ. V was cut by 1 base and J by 8 bases, with 11 bases left in between. The CDR3 spans 13 residues. The CDR3 here is CASSLGRGDEAFF. The CDR3 coding sequence is TGTGCCAGCAGCTTAGGGCGAGGGGACGAAGCTTTCTTT.

The chain carries TRBV19 and TRBJ1-5, with D perhaps matching TRBD1 (6 bases). There are 15 residues in the CDR3. V gave up 6 bases and J gave up 6 bases, with 18 bases separating them. CDR1 is LNHDA and CDR2 is SQIVND in the germline V gene (reference sequence). The chain's CDR3 is CASSLQGVGPQPQHF. The DNA of the CDR3 is TGTGCCAGTAGCCTACAGGGAGTGGGTCCTCAGCCCCAGCATTTT.